Presented here are 24 T cell receptor beta chains from one specimen sequenced in a study of blood T cell repertoires in COVID-19. Profiling relied on immunoSEQ multiplex PCR, and the TCRdb table lists in-frame clones only, not all of them. The table records over 100,000 clones, about four fifths of them present only once. Sequencing was performed on PBMCs or T cells enriched from blood (not recorded which). The receptors come from a woman aged 30 to 39 who had recovered from COVID-19.

The J gene is TRBJ1-4, the V gene TRBV5-6; tentatively, D is TRBD1 (5 bases). Germline values: CDR1 SGHDT, CDR2 YYEEEE. The CDR3 has 16 amino acids. V was clipped by 0 bases and J by 0 bases, with 9 bases between them. This CDR3 reads CASSLALRATNEKLFF. CDR3 nucleotides: TGTGCCAGCAGCTTGGCCCTCAGGGCAACTAATGAAAAACTGTTTTTT.

The table lists this clone with many counts. This rearrangement joins TRBV29-1 to TRBJ2-3, with a possible D match to TRBD2 (5 bases). The CDR3 has 13 amino acids. CDR1 SQVTM and CDR2 ANQGSEA come from the germline V gene. Trimming took off 6 bases at V and 8 bases at J, with 18 bases between the two ends. CDR3 sequence reads: CSVRGDSWGTQYF. The CDR3 DNA reads as TGCAGCGTCCGGGGAGACTCGTGGGGTACGCAGTATTTT.

The chain has TRBV19 and TRBJ1-5, with unresolved D. The CDR3 length is 18 residues. The V gene lost 5 bases and the J gene lost 0 bases, with 20 bases spanning the gap. Germline V gene sequence: CDR1 LNHDA, CDR2 SQIVND (reference sequence). Written as DNA, the CDR3 is TGTGCCAGTAGTCCTCGTCCAGGAGGGAGTTTTAGCAATCAGCCCCAGCATTTT. The encoded protein is CASSPRPGGSFSNQPQHF.

The chain couples TRBV21-1 to TRBJ2-3; the table's D call, TRBD1, has no DNA check behind it. TRBV21-1 is noted as a pseudogene. CDR3 length equals 16 residues. DNA for the CDR3: TGTGCCAGCAGCGGCCGGACAGGGAAGAGTTTCGGTACGCAGTATTTT. Its translation is CASSGRTGKSFGTQYF.

The chain couples TRBV2 to TRBJ1-2, with D perhaps TRBD1 (5 bases). V was trimmed by 1 base and J by 4 bases, leaving 10 bases between them. Germline V CDR1 and CDR2: SNHLY, FYNNEI. This CDR3 comprises 14 residues. The CDR3 nucleotides are TGTGCCAGCAGTGAAGGCAGGGCCCTCTATGGCTACACCTTC. Encoded protein: CASSEGRALYGYTF.

The V call is TRBV19, the J call TRBJ1-5, with D maybe TRBD1 (6 bases). This CDR3 spans 12 amino acids. V was pared by 4 bases and J by 9 bases, with 10 bases between. Germline CDR1 and CDR2: LNHDA and SQIVND (reference sequence). In DNA form, the CDR3 reads TGTGCCAGTAGTAATGACAGGCGGCCCCAGCATTTT. Translated, it gives CASSNDRRPQHF. Drawing the rest from reference TRBV19 and TRBJ1-5, the complete variable domain is DGGITQSPKYLFRKEGQNVTLSCEQNLNHDAMYWYRQDPGQGLRLIYYSQIVNDFQKGDIAEGYSVSREKKESFPLTVTSAQKNPTAFYLCASSNDRRPQHFGDGTRLSIL.

This chain uses TRBV3-1 (or the pseudogene TRBV3-2) with TRBJ2-7; 7 nucleotides line up with TRBD2. CDR3 size: 14 residues. V was clipped by 1 base and J by 7 bases; unmatched bases: 7. Germline-derived CDR1 and CDR2 are LGHDT and YNNKEL (reference sequence). CDR3 DNA sequence: TGTGCCAGCAGCCAAGGGAGACTAGCCGGGGAGCAGTACTTC. This sequence encodes CASSQGRLAGEQYF.

The V and J genes are TRBV5-1 and TRBJ2-1; D is perhaps TRBD2 (5 bases). Germline CDR1 and CDR2: SGHRS and YFSETQ. CDR3 length: 13 amino acids. V lost 10 bases and J lost 6, with 17 bases in between. CDR3 amino acids: CACTEYGGNEQFF. The DNA for the CDR3 is TGCGCCTGCACTGAGTATGGAGGCAATGAGCAGTTCTTC.

V usage is TRBV9 and J usage is TRBJ2-1; 7 bases align to TRBD1. This CDR3 is 17 amino acids long. From germline, CDR1 is SGDLS and CDR2 YYNGEE. Unmatched junction bases numbered 11, after V lost 0 bases and J lost 5 bases. The CDR3 DNA is TGTGCCAGCAGCGTAGAGTGGGGCAGGGGGATTCACAATGAGCAGTTCTTC. This encodes CASSVEWGRGIHNEQFF.

The J gene is TRBJ1-3, the V gene TRBV30, with TRBD1 identical over 7 bases. The CDR3 is made up of 16 amino acids. The germline CDR1 and CDR2 sequences are GTSNPN and SVGIG (reference sequence). With 3 bases clipped from V and 3 bases from J, the junction kept 11 bases outside the gene matches. The CDR3 DNA follows: TGTGCCTGGAGCGCTCCCGACAGGGTGAATGGAAACACCATATATTTT. Translated: CAWSAPDRVNGNTIYF.

This CDR3 reads CASSQLAGEVKTQYF. Here the CDR3 DNA reads TGTGCCAGCAGCCAACTAGCGGGAGAGGTGAAGACCCAGTACTTC. The chain has TRBV4-2 and TRBJ2-5; 10 bases agree with TRBD2. The CDR3 is made up of 15 amino acids. Germline V gene data show CDR1 as LGHNA and CDR2 as YNFKEQ. V lost 2 bases to trimming and J lost 6 bases; unmatched junction nucleotides: 6.

The chain carries TRBV3-1 (or the pseudogene TRBV3-2) and TRBJ2-2; 8 bases are shared with TRBD2. Germline CDR1 reads LGHDT; CDR2 reads YNNKEL (reference sequence). The junction had 2 bases not matched to a gene; V was cut back by 3 bases and J by 5 bases. CDR3 length: 14 amino acids. DNA of the CDR3: TGTGCCAGCAGCCAGTTAGCGGGGACCGGGGAGCTGTTTTTT. Its protein is CASSQLAGTGELFF.

This rearrangement joins TRBV7-2 to TRBJ1-2, with a weak D call TRBD1 (6 bases). Germline V CDR1 and CDR2: SGHTA, FQGNSA. V was cut by 5 bases and J by 0 bases, with 13 bases left in between. This CDR3 has 15 residues. CDR3 nucleotide sequence: TGTGCCAGCAGCCCAGGACAGAAGACTAACTATGGCTACACCTTC. Protein sequence: CASSPGQKTNYGYTF.

The chain carries TRBV6-1 and TRBJ2-3; D gene ambiguous. Germline values: CDR1 MNHNS, CDR2 SASEGT. CDR3 size: 16 residues. V was shortened by 3 bases and J by 0 bases, with 13 bases between the two germline ends. The CDR3 nucleotides are TGTGCCAGCAGTGATAGGCTAACTAAAAGCACAGATACGCAGTATTTT. Protein: CASSDRLTKSTDTQYF.

This sequence joins TRBV7-2 and TRBJ2-3; 10 bases align to TRBD2. The CDR3 spans 16 residues. V shed 5 bases, J shed 9 bases, and the junction held 14 bases outside the gene matches. Germline V CDR1 and CDR2: SGHTA, FQGNSA. The CDR3 coding sequence is TGTGCCAGCAGCCTACCCCTACTAGCGGGAAACAACACGCAGTATTTT. Its protein product is CASSLPLLAGNNTQYF.

V gene TRBV30 combines with J gene TRBJ2-5, with a tentative D call TRBD2 (6 bases). The CDR3 sequence is 13 residues long. Trimming left V 3 bases short and J 1 base short, with 9 bases between. CDR1 and CDR2 from the germline V gene are GTSNPN and SVGIG (reference sequence). The CDR3 spells CAWSGGSQETQYF. In DNA, the CDR3 is TGTGCCTGGAGCGGAGGGAGCCAAGAGACCCAGTACTTC.

CDR3 nucleotides: TGTGCCAGCAGCTCCCGGACTAGCGGAGATACGCAGTATTTT. Encoded protein: CASSSRTSGDTQYF. The rearrangement links TRBV7-9 to TRBJ2-3, with TRBD2 matching over 10 bases. After removal of 4 bases from V and 5 bases from J, the junction contained 3 bases not matched to a gene. The CDR3 sequence is 14 residues long. The germline V gene encodes CDR1 SEHNR and CDR2 FQNEAQ (reference sequence).

The chain recombines TRBV5-1 with TRBJ2-1; TRBD2 matches at 7 bases. There are 16 residues in the CDR3. V lost 1 base, J lost 2 bases, and 6 bases stayed unmatched. The germline CDR1 and CDR2 sequences are SGHRS and YFSETQ. This chain's CDR3 is CASSLLAGATYNEQFF. DNA for the CDR3: TGCGCCAGCAGCTTGCTTGCGGGAGCTACCTACAATGAGCAGTTCTTC.

The gene calls are TRBV29-1 and TRBJ1-5; the D is unclear. Germline-derived CDR1 and CDR2 are SQVTM and ANQGSEA. Trimming shortened V by 4 bases and J by 4 bases, and 11 bases separated the two germline ends. The CDR3 is made up of 13 amino acids. Written as DNA, the CDR3 is TGCAGCGTTGCTGCGGATCTAAATCAGCCCCAGCATTTT. The encoded protein is CSVAADLNQPQHF.

The chain has TRBV28 and TRBJ2-6; D may be TRBD1 (6 bases). V was trimmed by 3 bases and J by 0 bases, leaving 12 bases between them. This CDR3 has 17 amino acids. Per the germline V gene, CDR1 is MDHEN and CDR2 is SYDVKM. CDR3 sequence reads: CASSLRGQLSGANVLTF. CDR3 in DNA: TGTGCCAGCAGTTTGAGAGGACAGCTCTCTGGGGCCAACGTCCTGACTTTC.

This chain joins TRBV19 and TRBJ2-7; D possibly corresponds to TRBD1 (6 bases). The germline gives CDR1 LNHDA, CDR2 SQIVND (reference sequence). The CDR3 totals 13 residues. Deletions cut 4 bases from V and 6 bases from J, with 13 bases between. CDR3 loop: CASSTSSGVEQYF. CDR3 DNA: TGTGCCAGTAGTACCAGCTCAGGGGTCGAGCAGTACTTC.

The CDR3 loop is CASSPQDTATNEKLFF. The CDR3 DNA sequence: TGTGCCAGCTCACCGCAGGACACGGCAACTAATGAAAAACTGTTTTTT. The V call is TRBV18, the J call TRBJ1-4; D perhaps matches TRBD1 (5 bases). Germline CDR1 KGHSH, CDR2 LQKENI. This CDR3 region has 16 residues. Trimming took 3 bases from V and 0 from J, leaving 11 bases between them.

The chain has TRBV2 and TRBJ1-4; D is undetermined. The CDR3 loop spans 13 amino acids. Germline CDR1 and CDR2: SNHLY and FYNNEI. Trimming removed 5 bases at V and 4 bases at J, with 8 bases between. The CDR3 protein is CASSPRDNEKLFF. The CDR3 nucleotides read TGTGCCAGCAGTCCCCGGGATAATGAAAAACTGTTTTTT.

The rearrangement links TRBV28 to TRBJ2-7; TRBD1 matches at 10 bases. Germline V gene lookup returns CDR1 MDHEN and CDR2 SYDVKM. V gave up 6 bases and J gave up 6 bases; unmatched junction bases: 20. The CDR3 totals 18 residues. CDR3 nucleotides: TGTGCCAGCAGCCTTCCTACCTCCCCGGGACAGGGGTGGGGCGAGCAGTACTTC. Translating it yields CASSLPTSPGQGWGEQYF.